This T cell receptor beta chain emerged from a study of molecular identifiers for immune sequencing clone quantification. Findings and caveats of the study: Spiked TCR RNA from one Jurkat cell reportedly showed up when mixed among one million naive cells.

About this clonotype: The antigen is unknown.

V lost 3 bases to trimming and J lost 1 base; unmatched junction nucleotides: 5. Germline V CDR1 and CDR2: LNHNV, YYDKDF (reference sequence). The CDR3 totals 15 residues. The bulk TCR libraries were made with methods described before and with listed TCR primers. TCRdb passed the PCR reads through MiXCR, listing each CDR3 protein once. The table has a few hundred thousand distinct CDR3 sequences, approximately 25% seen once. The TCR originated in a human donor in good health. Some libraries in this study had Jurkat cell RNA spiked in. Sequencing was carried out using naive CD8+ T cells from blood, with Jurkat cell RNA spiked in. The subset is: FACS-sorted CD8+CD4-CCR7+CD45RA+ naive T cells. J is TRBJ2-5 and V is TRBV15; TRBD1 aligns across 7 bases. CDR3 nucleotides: TGTGCCACCAGCAGCAAAGACAGGGTCCAAGAGACCCAGTACTTC. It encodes CATSSKDRVQETQYF.